This T cell receptor (beta chain) was documented in a study of blood T cell repertoires in COVID-19. Study details: Sources were T cells, B-cell-depleted T cells, or PBMCs; the material itself was cDNA or gDNA.

Sequencing used immunoSEQ multiplex PCR; TCRdb keeps in-frame clones, though not all of them. The table shows more than 50,000 clones, with roughly four fifths occurring only once. The CDR3 loop spans 14 amino acids. Germline CDR1 and CDR2: LNHDA and SQIVND (reference sequence). Trimming took 7 bases from V and 5 from J; bases not matched to a gene: 10. The V call is TRBV19, the J call TRBJ2-5; 7 positions match TRBD1. The sequence was obtained from a human donor in a cohort sampled during active COVID-19. Sequenced: peripheral blood. CDR3 coding DNA: TGTGCCAGTACCCCACAGGGGATCGGGGAGACCCAGTACTTC. Translated: CASTPQGIGETQYF. The variable domain in full, with the rest retrieved from reference TRBV19 and TRBJ2-5, is DGGITQSPKYLFRKEGQNVTLSCEQNLNHDAMYWYRQDPGQGLRLIYYSQIVNDFQKGDIAEGYSVSREKKESFPLTVTSAQKNPTAFYLCASTPQGIGETQYFGPGTRLLVL.